The 17 T cell receptor beta chains presented below share a single source sample, sequenced in a study of human T cells and chemical hapten exposure. Time point meaning: patch test 3, about 24 weeks after DPC sensitization. Specified treatment: therapeutic diphenylcyclopropenone sensitization with weekly scalp DPC. TCRdb re-called the RACE reads through MiXCR, storing one row per CDR3 protein. The repertoire holds approximately 60,000 distinct CDR3 sequences, approximately 9.9% seen once, with more than 2% in the top ten. This specimen consisted of whole blood, obtained in connection with sensitization to the hapten diphenylcyclopropenone (DPC). The receptors here all came from a woman in her 30s with alopecia areata. Some clones in this sample may be carry-over from other donors' samples.

This clonotype came up many times. This chain links TRBV6-2 or TRBV6-3 with TRBJ2-7, with 12 bases lining up with TRBD2. V shed 5 bases, J shed 2 bases, and the junction held 4 bases outside the gene matches. This CDR3 has 15 amino acids. Germline V lookup: CDR1 MNHEY, CDR2 SVGEGT. The CDR3 DNA sequence: TGTGCCAGCAGTCGACCTAGCGGGAGGGCCTACGAGCAGTACTTC. This gives the protein CASSRPSGRAYEQYF.

This clonotype was seen more than once but under ten times. This chain uses TRBV19 with TRBJ1-5; D is ambiguous. This CDR3 comprises 14 residues. The V end lost 1 base, the J end lost 3 bases, and 7 bases lay between the germline ends. The germline V gene encodes CDR1 LNHDA and CDR2 SQIVND (reference sequence). The CDR3 nucleotides read TGTGCCAGTAGTATAGCCGGTTACAATCAGCCCCAGCATTTT. Protein product: CASSIAGYNQPQHF.

The V call is TRBV5-1, the J call TRBJ1-6, with 8 bases fitting TRBD1. This CDR3 is built from 15 residues. V shed 5 bases and J 7 bases; nucleotides not matched to a gene: 8. Germline lookup yields CDR1 SGHRS and CDR2 YFSETQ. The CDR3 region is CASSPGTGGNSPLHF. Here the CDR3 DNA reads TGCGCCAGCAGTCCGGGGACAGGTGGGAATTCACCCCTCCACTTT.

This clonotype showed up just a few times. The V call is TRBV20-1, the J call TRBJ2-1; tentative D call: TRBD1 (5 bases). Deletions cut 6 bases from V and 2 bases from J, with 14 bases between. The V gene's germline CDR1 is DFQATT and CDR2 SNEGSKA (reference sequence). The CDR3 is 14 amino acids. The CDR3 spells CSASPVDTYNEQFF. The CDR3, as DNA: TGCAGTGCAAGCCCTGTGGACACCTACAATGAGCAGTTCTTC.

The chain couples TRBV10-3 to TRBJ2-1, with 13 bases identical to TRBD2. V dropped 5 bases and J dropped 4; count of bases not matched to a gene: 8. The CDR3 has 17 residues. Germline V gene data show CDR1 as ENHRY and CDR2 as SYGVKD. The CDR3 loop reads CAISLTGTSGTYNEQFF. The DNA of the CDR3 is TGTGCCATCAGTCTCACCGGGACTAGCGGGACATACAATGAGCAGTTCTTC.

This sequence joins TRBV20-1 and TRBJ1-1; D gene uncertain. There are 13 residues in the CDR3. The V end lost 3 bases, the J end lost 5 bases, and 13 bases lay between the germline ends. The germline CDR1 and CDR2 sequences are DFQATT and SNEGSKA (reference sequence). CDR3 protein: CSARGGMGTEAFF. The CDR3 DNA sequence: TGCAGTGCTAGGGGTGGGATGGGTACTGAAGCTTTCTTT.

This clonotype showed up just a few times. V is TRBV6-2 or TRBV6-3 and J is TRBJ2-3; either TRBD1 or TRBD2 may fit D (5 bases each). This CDR3 comprises 15 residues. V lost 6 bases to trimming and J lost 6 bases, with 19 bases between them. Germline CDR1 and CDR2: MNHEY and SVGEGT. This CDR3 is CASSLIPRWGDTQYF. CDR3 nucleotides: TGTGCCAGCAGCTTGATTCCCCGATGGGGGGATACGCAGTATTTT.

There are many counts of this clonotype. In nucleotides, the CDR3 is TGTGCCAGTAGCGTACAGGGTGGCGTGTTGGGTCAGCCCCAGCATTTT. Amino acids: CASSVQGGVLGQPQHF. The chain has TRBV19 and TRBJ1-5; a possible D gene is TRBD1 (6 bases). This CDR3 is 16 amino acids long. Trimming took 6 bases from V and 6 from J, leaving 21 bases between them. In germline, CDR1 is LNHDA, CDR2 SQIVND (reference sequence).

There are many counts of this clonotype. The rearrangement joins TRBV29-1 to TRBJ2-3, with TRBD2 identical over 8 bases. J gave up 5 bases and V 4 bases, and 14 bases lay outside the gene matches. In germline, CDR1 is SQVTM, CDR2 ANQGSEA. The CDR3 is 16 residues long. For the CDR3, the DNA is TGCAGCGTTGCCCTAAGGCGGGGGGCAGGGCGAGATACGCAGTATTTT. Translation gives CSVALRRGAGRDTQYF.

The genes are TRBV3-1 and TRBJ2-7, with 9 positions matching TRBD1. Trimming cost V 4 bases and J 8 bases; bases outside gene matches: 9. This CDR3 comprises 14 residues. Looked up from germline, CDR1 is LGHDT and CDR2 is YNNKEL (reference sequence). CDR3 sequence: CASSPQGALNKQYF. The CDR3, as DNA: TGTGCCAGCAGCCCACAGGGGGCATTGAACAAGCAGTACTTC.

The chain links TRBV28 to TRBJ2-7; D may be TRBD1 or TRBD2 (6 bases each). The CDR3 is 15 residues long. Germline assignment: CDR1 MDHEN and CDR2 SYDVKM. V lost 0 bases and J 2 bases, leaving 11 bases between the germline ends. The CDR3 nucleotides read TGTGCCAGCAGTTTATGGGGCGGGGACACCTACGAGCAGTACTTC. Encoded protein: CASSLWGGDTYEQYF.

This chain links TRBV29-1 with TRBJ2-7; D remains unclear. Germline V lookup: CDR1 SQVTM, CDR2 ANQGSEA. The CDR3 covers 11 residues. Trimming removed 3 bases at V and 2 bases at J, with 5 bases between. CDR3 bases: TGCAGCGTTGACACAGCCTACGAGCAGTACTTC. It is translated as CSVDTAYEQYF.

This clonotype was counted a few times. This chain uses TRBV4-3 with TRBJ2-3; D is uncertain. Trimming pared 0 bases from V and 0 bases from J, leaving 4 bases between. This CDR3 has 14 amino acids. CDR1 and CDR2 from the germline V gene are LGHNA and YSLEER. The CDR3 nucleotides are TGCGCCAGCAGCCAAGAGGACAGCACAGATACGCAGTATTTT. It translates to CASSQEDSTDTQYF.

This clonotype has a handful of counts. The CDR3 loop reads CASSFGGDGDTQYF. The CDR3 DNA sequence: TGTGCCAGCAGTTTTGGAGGGGATGGGGATACGCAGTATTTT. J is TRBJ2-3 and V is TRBV28, with D perhaps TRBD2 (6 bases). V lost 3 bases and J 6 bases, leaving 13 bases between the germline ends. The CDR3 extends over 14 amino acids. Germline values: CDR1 MDHEN, CDR2 SYDVKM.

The CDR3 reads CASSERPPGLKSEQYF. In DNA, the CDR3 is TGTGCCAGCAGCGAACGCCCCCCGGGACTTAAAAGCGAGCAGTACTTC. The chain carries TRBV7-8 and TRBJ2-7; D possibly corresponds to TRBD2 (6 bases). The germline gives CDR1 SGHVS, CDR2 FQNEAQ. The CDR3 length is 16 residues. The germline V and J ends were trimmed by 5 bases and 6 bases, with 23 bases remaining between them.

This clonotype was seen at least ten times. This chain uses TRBV29-1 with TRBJ2-3; a possible D gene is TRBD1 (5 bases). Trimming stripped 6 bases from V and 3 bases from J, with 16 bases between. CDR1 SQVTM and CDR2 ANQGSEA come from the germline V gene. This CDR3 has 14 residues. The CDR3 is CSVNLGVSTDTQYF. The DNA of the CDR3 is TGCAGCGTGAATTTAGGGGTTTCGACAGATACGCAGTATTTT.

The sample holds many counts of this clonotype. In nucleotides, the CDR3 is TGTGCCAGCAGCCGTAGACTCTCTGGAAACACCATATATTTT. This sequence encodes CASSRRLSGNTIYF. This chain connects TRBV11-2 to TRBJ1-3; D gene ambiguous. The V end was cut by 5 bases, the J end by 0 bases, with 8 bases between. This CDR3 contains 14 residues. Looked up from germline, CDR1 is SGHAT and CDR2 is FQNNGV. The full variable domain, in which reference TRBV11-2 and TRBJ1-3 provide the parts outside the CDR3, is EAGVAQSPRYKIIEKRQSVAFWCNPISGHATLYWYQQILGQGPKLLIQFQNNGVVDDSQLPKDRFSAERLKGVDSTLKIQPAKLEDSAVYLCASSRRLSGNTIYFGEGSWLTVV.